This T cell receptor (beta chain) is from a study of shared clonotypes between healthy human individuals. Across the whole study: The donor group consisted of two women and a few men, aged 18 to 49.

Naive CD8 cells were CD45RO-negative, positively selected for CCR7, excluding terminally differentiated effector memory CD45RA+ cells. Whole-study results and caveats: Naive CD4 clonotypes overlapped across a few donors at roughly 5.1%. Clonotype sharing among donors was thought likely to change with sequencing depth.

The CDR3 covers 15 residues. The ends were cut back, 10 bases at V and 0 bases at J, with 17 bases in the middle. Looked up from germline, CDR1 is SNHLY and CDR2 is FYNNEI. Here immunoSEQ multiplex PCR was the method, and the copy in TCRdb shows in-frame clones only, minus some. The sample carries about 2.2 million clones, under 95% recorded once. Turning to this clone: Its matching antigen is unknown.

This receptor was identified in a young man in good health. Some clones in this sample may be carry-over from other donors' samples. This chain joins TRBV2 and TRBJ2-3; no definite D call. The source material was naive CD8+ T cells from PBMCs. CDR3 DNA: TGTGCCACACTCTACCTCCCTACTAGCACAGATACGCAGTATTTT. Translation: CATLYLPTSTDTQYF.